This is a list of T cell receptor beta chains from one sample in a study of shared clonotypes between healthy human individuals. Data came from immunoSEQ multiplex PCR; TCRdb stores just in-frame clones and leaves some out. This table holds approximately 2,300,000 clones, 85% to 95% found once. What was sequenced was naive CD4+ T cells from PBMCs. These receptors all come from a man younger than 35 in good health. Some clones in this sample may be carry-over from other donors' samples. The CDR3 runs from the conserved cysteine through the conserved F or W. The D gene is left open where the match is weak. Clone size is given for some rows only: seen once, a few or many times, or a class if the clone is expanded.

size,J,D,V,CDR3,DNA
-,TRBJ2-7,-,TRBV28,CASSGYERNSYEQYF,TGTGCCAGCAGTGGCTACGAACGCAACTCCTACGAGCAGTACTTC
once,TRBJ2-3,TRBD2,TRBV4-1,CASSLGGARTDTQYF,TGCGCCAGCAGCCTCGGGGGGGCCCGCACAGATACGCAGTATTTT
-,TRBJ1-2,-,TRBV29-1,CSGGTPADYGYTF,TGCAGCGGGGGGACGCCCGCGGACTATGGCTACACCTTC
-,TRBJ2-1,-,TRBV7-9,CASTNRDKAWSEQFF,TGTGCCAGCACCAACCGGGACAAGGCGTGGAGTGAGCAGTTCTTC
-,TRBJ2-1,TRBD2,TRBV7-2,CASSRTSGRGNEQFF,TGTGCCAGCAGCAGGACTAGCGGGAGGGGGAATGAGCAGTTCTTC
-,TRBJ1-4,-,TRBV19,CASSLSWTATNEKLFF,TGTGCCAGTAGCCTTTCTTGGACAGCAACTAATGAAAAACTGTTTTTT
-,TRBJ2-2,-,TRBV12-5,CASGLLMGFVGELFF,TGTGCTAGTGGTTTATTGATGGGTTTCGTCGGGGAGCTGTTTTTT
-,TRBJ2-3,TRBD1,TRBV5-1,CASSIPGTATDTQYF,TGCGCCAGCAGCATACCCGGGACAGCCACAGATACGCAGTATTTT
-,TRBJ1-3,-,TRBV15,CATSRDVLRNTIYF,TGTGCCACCAGCAGAGACGTACTGCGGAACACCATATATTTT
-,TRBJ2-7,-,TRBV21-1,CARGSIWGQGFIGQYF,TGTGCCCGAGGGAGCATATGGGGACAGGGGTTTATCGGGCAGTACTTC
-,TRBJ1-2,-,TRBV28,CASSPTRGNGYTF,TGTGCCAGCAGCCCTACACGGGGTAATGGCTACACCTTC
-,TRBJ1-4,TRBD1,TRBV5-1,CASNRDSSNEKLFF,TGCGCCAGCAACCGGGACAGTTCGAATGAAAAACTGTTTTTT
-,TRBJ1-4,-,TRBV25-1,CASRDRFGEKLFF,TGTGCCAGCAGAGACAGGTTCGGAGAAAAACTGTTTTTT
-,TRBJ2-2,-,TRBV19,CASRGVRSSGELFF,TGTGCCAGTAGAGGCGTCAGGAGTTCAGGGGAGCTGTTTTTT
-,TRBJ2-1,TRBD1,TRBV15,CATSKRSGTGVVRSYNEQFF,TGTGCCACCAGCAAGCGATCCGGGACAGGGGTAGTGAGGTCCTACAATGAGCAGTTCTTC
once,TRBJ2-5,-,TRBV4-1,CASSQTTTYQETQYF,TGCGCCAGCAGCCAAACCACTACGTACCAAGAGACCCAGTACTTC
-,TRBJ1-4,-,TRBV6-1,CASSEALGGREKLFF,TGTGCCAGCAGTGAAGCGTTAGGAGGACGTGAAAAACTGTTTTTT
-,TRBJ2-1,-,TRBV7-2,CASNIQGSLPYNEQFF,TGTGCCAGCAACATACAAGGCTCCCTTCCCTACAATGAGCAGTTCTTC
once,TRBJ1-5,-,TRBV2,CASSGDGNQPQHF,TGTGCCAGCAGTGGAGATGGCAATCAGCCCCAGCATTTT
few,TRBJ1-1,TRBD1,TRBV7-9,CASSIAGTGAEAFF,TGTGCCAGCAGCATAGCCGGGACAGGGGCTGAAGCTTTCTTT
-,TRBJ2-2,-,TRBV19,CASSRGTNTGELFF,TGTGCCAGTAGCCGCGGGACGAACACCGGGGAGCTGTTTTTT
-,TRBJ2-5,-,TRBV2,CASSRDQETQYF,TGTGCCAGCAGCCGCGACCAAGAGACCCAGTACTTC
-,TRBJ2-4,-,TRBV19,CASTETVLAKNIQYF,TGTGCCAGTACCGAGACAGTTCTAGCCAAAAACATTCAGTACTTC
-,TRBJ1-1,-,TRBV9,CASSVGDGPLLEAFF,TGTGCCAGCAGCGTAGGTGACGGGCCACTATTAGAAGCTTTCTTT
-,TRBJ1-5,-,TRBV6-1,CASSEALGSFDFQPQHF,TGTGCCAGCAGTGAAGCCCTGGGTTCGTTCGACTTTCAGCCCCAGCATTTT
-,TRBJ2-4,-,TRBV7-2,CASSRGEIAKNIQYF,TGTGCCAGCAGCCGGGGAGAAATCGCCAAAAACATTCAGTACTTC
once,TRBJ2-3,-,TRBV28,CASSPGIDQATDTQYF,TGTGCCAGCAGTCCAGGGATAGACCAGGCAACAGATACGCAGTATTTT
-,TRBJ2-2,TRBD1,TRBV11-1,CASSRSYRGAGEPFF,TGTGCCAGCAGCCGAAGCTACAGGGGCGCCGGGGAGCCGTTTTTT
-,TRBJ2-7,-,TRBV7-9,CASSMSGPYEQYF,TGTGCCAGCAGCATGAGCGGTCCCTACGAGCAGTACTTC
-,TRBJ1-1,-,TRBV4-2,CASSPTLLGWGSEAFF,TGTGCCAGCAGCCCTACCCTCCTGGGCTGGGGGTCTGAAGCTTTCTTT
-,TRBJ2-7,-,TRBV11-3,CASSLGPGEQYF,TGTGCCAGCAGCTTAGGACCGGGCGAGCAGTACTTC
-,TRBJ2-7,-,TRBV9,CASSVAVSEYYEQYF,TGTGCCAGCAGCGTAGCGGTCTCGGAGTACTACGAGCAGTACTTC
-,TRBJ1-3,-,TRBV7-3,CASSLTRGNTIYF,TGTGCCAGCAGCCTCACTAGGGGAAACACCATATATTTT
-,TRBJ2-1,-,TRBV27,CASSLSAASYNEQFF,TGTGCCAGCAGTTTATCGGCTGCGTCCTACAATGAGCAGTTCTTC
-,TRBJ1-5,TRBD1,TRBV5-1,CASSLDRGDQPQHF,TGCGCCAGCAGCTTGGACAGGGGGGACCAGCCCCAGCATTTT
-,TRBJ1-1,-,TRBV6-1,CASSAQINTEAFF,TGTGCCAGCAGTGCTCAGATTAACACTGAAGCTTTCTTT
-,TRBJ1-5,-,TRBV7-9,CASSISGNQPQHF,TGTGCCAGCAGCATCTCAGGAAATCAGCCCCAGCATTTT
-,TRBJ2-1,TRBD2,TRBV9,CASSVDPSRAGVYYNEQFF,TGTGCCAGCAGCGTAGACCCTTCCCGAGCGGGAGTTTACTACAATGAGCAGTTCTTC
-,TRBJ1-5,-,TRBV21-1,CASSTQAVLRGPGGYLSQHF,TGTGCCAGCAGCACCCAGGCCGTACTACGGGGCCCAGGGGGGTATCTGTCCCAGCATTTT
-,TRBJ1-1,-,TRBV29-1,CSVRLGVNTEAFF,TGCAGCGTTAGGCTCGGGGTCAACACTGAAGCTTTCTTT
-,TRBJ2-3,TRBD1,TRBV12-5,CASGLGTGDTDTQYF,TGTGCTAGTGGTTTAGGGACAGGGGACACAGATACGCAGTATTTT